This T cell receptor beta chain was documented in a study of T-cell reconstitution after alpha-beta-depleted transplantation in children. The germline V gene has CDR1 DFQATT and CDR2 SNEGSKA (reference sequence). The CDR3 is made up of 14 amino acids. The trim removed 2 bases at V and 1 base at J, leaving 2 bases unmatched. This clonotype was counted only a few times. The antigen is unknown. Unique molecular identifiers were incorporated into the prepared TCRbeta library. TCRdb re-called the PCR reads through MiXCR, storing one row per CDR3 protein. The profile shows about 590,000 distinct CDR3 sequences, 10% to 15% of them singletons. The study's findings and limits: After one year, T-cell counts and TCRbeta diversity mostly came from new T cells.

The specimen comprised PBMCs, mostly from graft donor cells, sampled 360 days after TCRalphabeta/CD19-depleted stem cell transplant. The clonotype originates from a male patient between 10 and 17 years old who had a stem cell transplant for acute myeloid leukemia, so the T cells may come from the graft donor. The chain combines TRBV20-1 with TRBJ2-3; TRBD2 matches at 8 bases. The CDR3: CSARKAGGTDTQYF. The CDR3 DNA reads TGCAGTGCTAGAAAAGCGGGGGGCACAGATACGCAGTATTTT.